This T cell receptor beta chain came from a study of T cells in Graves' hyperthyroidism and ophthalmopathy. Broader study findings: Blood also held most thyroid clonotypes expanded beyond 0.001. Ophthalmopathy prediction by the model preceded onset by a median 6.5 months.

With a duration under 2 months, the hyperthyroidism was newly diagnosed in patients aged 18 to 65. The TCR beta CDR3 regions underwent amplification using RNA transcripts as the source. HTBI primers were the set used in a first-round RT-PCR of the TCR CDR3. In TCRdb, the multiplex PCR reads were re-called with MiXCR into one record per CDR3 protein. The table has hundreds of thousands of distinct CDR3 sequences, 35% to 40% seen once; the top ten hold more than 7%. Regarding this clonotype: Its specificity is not known. A much larger clone lies a single base off, so this may be a read error.

Trimming took 6 bases from V and 11 from J, leaving 14 bases between them. The germline CDR1 and CDR2 sequences are DFQATT and SNEGSKA (reference sequence). The CDR3 has 12 amino acids. V and J are TRBV20-1 and TRBJ1-6; D remains ambiguous. This sequence originates from a man aged 18 to 29 with Graves' hyperthyroidism. The sequenced sample was blood. CDR3 sequence (DNA): TGCAGTGCAGGAGTAGTGGATACACCCCTCCACTTT. This sequence encodes CSAGVVDTPLHF.